This T cell receptor (beta chain) was captured by sequencing in a study of T cell repertoires in cytomegalovirus infection. Whole-study context: CMV infection together with matching HLA type was indicated by public TCR beta signatures.

Remarks on this clonotype: The antigen remains unidentified.

General observations from the study: CMV carriers having the relevant HLA were flagged by cumulative public TCR beta family frequency.

TCRdb fed the reads into MiXCR, producing one record per CDR3 protein. This table has approximately 170,000 distinct CDR3 sequences, about a sixth appearing once. V gave up 3 bases and J gave up 6 bases, with 10 bases separating them. CDR1 and CDR2 (germline): SGDLS, YYNGEE. CDR3 size: 13 residues. This receptor was taken from a human donor in good health (CMV status not recorded). Some clones in this sample may be carry-over from other donors' samples. Specimen: CD8+ T cells from PBMCs. The chain employs TRBV9 and TRBJ1-5, with D possibly matching TRBD1 (6 bases). Here the CDR3 DNA reads TGTGCCAGCAGCGAGGGGGGGTTTCAGCCCCAGCATTTT. It encodes CASSEGGFQPQHF.